The 12 T cell receptor beta chains below come from one sample, sequenced in a study of blood T cell repertoires in COVID-19 (dated by TCRdb to 2018 to 2021). Libraries were built with the immunoSEQ multiplex PCR assay. TCRdb stores this immuneACCESS table with in-frame sequences only. Part of the clones is absent; in the studies checked, under half of the shortfall reflects unresolved V genes, and no reason is known for the rest. Recorded for this sample are about 110,000 clones; 85% of them occurred a single time. 10% to 15% of the sample lies in the top ten. Sample: peripheral blood. These receptors all stem from a human donor in a cohort sampled during active COVID-19.

The chain employs TRBV25-1 and TRBJ1-2, with D maybe TRBD1 (5 bases). Germline V gene data show CDR1 as MGHDK and CDR2 as SYGVNS. CDR3 length: 12 residues. V dropped 10 bases and J dropped 2 bases, with 11 bases sitting between them. The CDR3 loop reads CATMRQNYGYTF. DNA of the CDR3: TGTGCCACGATGCGACAGAACTATGGCTACACCTTC.

The V and J genes are TRBV7-2 and TRBJ2-1, with D tentatively TRBD1 (6 bases). The CDR3 spans 12 residues. V was clipped by 5 bases and J by 10 bases, with 12 bases between them. Germline V gene sequence: CDR1 SGHTA, CDR2 FQGNSA. The CDR3 here is CASSIRGFEQFF. In DNA form, the CDR3 reads TGTGCCAGCAGCATCAGGGGTTTCGAGCAGTTCTTC.

The chain links TRBV5-6 to TRBJ2-2, with 11 bases identical to TRBD2. This CDR3 contains 17 residues. Trimming at V came to 4 bases and at J to 6 bases, leaving 11 bases not matched to a gene. From germline, CDR1 is SGHDT and CDR2 YYEEEE. The CDR3 DNA is TGTGCCAGCAGCCGGCCTCATAGCGGGGGGGCGGCCGGGGAGCTGTTTTTT. Translating it yields CASSRPHSGGAAGELFF.

This clone was seen a single time. V and J are TRBV6-1 and TRBJ2-3; TRBD2 agrees at 11 bases. The CDR3 loop spans 18 amino acids. Trimming took 0 bases from V and 9 from J; bases not matched to a gene: 14. The germline gives CDR1 MNHNS, CDR2 SASEGT. The CDR3 DNA follows: TGTGCCAGCAGTGAAGCCGTTGGACTAGCGGGTCCCTCGGTGACGCAGTATTTT. Its protein product is CASSEAVGLAGPSVTQYF.

The chain employs TRBV9 and TRBJ2-3; 11 positions agree with TRBD2. The germline V gene encodes CDR1 SGDLS and CDR2 YYNGEE. The CDR3 sequence is 15 residues long. The junction had 1 base not matched to a gene; V was cut back by 3 bases and J by 1 base. The CDR3 loop reads CASSALAGGTDTQYF. The CDR3 DNA is TGTGCCAGCAGCGCACTAGCGGGGGGCACAGATACGCAGTATTTT.

This clone was detected only once. CDR3 sequence (DNA): TGTGCCAGCAGTTACTCAGGGGCAGAGACCCAGTACTTC. Translated: CASSYSGAETQYF. The chain combines TRBV6-6 with TRBJ2-5, with D tentatively TRBD1 (5 bases). Germline V gene data show CDR1 as MNHNY and CDR2 as SVGAGI (reference sequence). The CDR3 sequence is 13 residues long. Between the trimmed V and J ends, which lost 0 bases and 4 bases, there was a span of 6 bases.

This clone was seen repeatedly, ten times or more. CDR3 protein: CASSVGSRLLNYGYTF. The CDR3 DNA is TGTGCCAGCAGCGTAGGTTCGCGACTACTTAACTATGGCTACACCTTC. The chain employs TRBV9 and TRBJ1-2; D unclear. Trimming removed 0 bases at V and 1 base at J, with 13 bases between. CDR1 is SGDLS and CDR2 is YYNGEE in the germline V gene. This CDR3 contains 16 residues.

The CDR3 here is CASSPTSELQETQYF. The CDR3 DNA is TGTGCCAGCTCGCCGACTAGCGAGCTACAAGAGACCCAGTACTTC. This chain connects TRBV18 to TRBJ2-5; the match to TRBD2 covers 8 bases. Germline CDR1 and CDR2: KGHSH and LQKENI. This CDR3 spans 15 amino acids. V was clipped by 6 bases and J by 2 bases; unmatched bases: 8.

This chain joins TRBV14 and TRBJ2-6; D perhaps matches TRBD1 (7 bases). The length of the CDR3 is 18 residues. CDR1 is SGHDN and CDR2 is FVKESK in the germline V gene. Trimming cost V 4 bases and J 0 bases, with 16 bases left between them. CDR3 sequence: CASSPGGQRFSGANVLTF. The CDR3, as DNA: TGTGCCAGCAGCCCCGGGGGACAGAGATTCTCTGGGGCCAACGTCCTGACTTTC.

The CDR3 nucleotides are TGTGCCAGCAGCTTATTGGAGGGGGGGACACGAGGAAACACCATATATTTT. Amino acids: CASSLLEGGTRGNTIYF. The rearrangement joins TRBV7-8 to TRBJ1-3, with D possibly matching TRBD1 (6 bases). Trimming shortened V by 2 bases and J by 4 bases, and 18 bases separated the two germline ends. The CDR3 contains 17 residues. Germline V lookup: CDR1 SGHVS, CDR2 FQNEAQ.

The chain employs TRBV25-1 and TRBJ2-5; D might be TRBD1 (6 bases). Germline CDR1 reads MGHDK; CDR2 reads SYGVNS. The germline V and J ends were trimmed by 4 bases and 3 bases, with 12 bases remaining between them. The length of the CDR3 is 14 residues. The CDR3 DNA reads as TGTGCCAGCAGTGGCTACAGGGCGGAAGAGACCCAGTACTTC. Protein: CASSGYRAEETQYF.

V usage is TRBV6-2 or TRBV6-3 and J usage is TRBJ2-6, with TRBD2 as a possible D gene (6 bases). The CDR3 loop spans 19 amino acids. Germline CDR1 is MNHEY and CDR2 is SVGEGT. The V end was cut by 3 bases, the J end by 0 bases, with 18 bases between. The CDR3 protein is CASSYRGFATSSGANVLTF. CDR3 sequence (DNA): TGTGCCAGCAGTTATAGGGGCTTCGCGACTAGCTCTGGGGCCAACGTCCTGACTTTC.